Listed below are T cell receptor beta chains from one sample, sequenced in a study of shared clonotypes between healthy human individuals. Method: immunoSEQ multiplex PCR; TCRdb's copy keeps in-frame clones and lacks some. Of over a million clones detected, roughly 74% appear once; the ten largest clones hold 0.4% to 0.55%. Material for sequencing was memory CD4+ T cells from PBMCs. The receptors were sampled from a man aged 18 to 30 in good health. Some clones in this sample may be carry-over from other donors' samples. Each CDR3 is given with its conserved first and last residue. A D gene is named only where the DNA matches it firmly. Size is stated for part of the rows, as once, few or many counts, or as a class when the clone is expanded.

clone size	V gene	D gene	J gene	CDR3 DNA	CDR3 protein
.	TRBV5-1	.	TRBJ2-3	TGCGCCAGCAGCTTGTATGTGGGGGGAGCCGATACGCAGTATTTT	CASSLYVGGADTQYF
.	TRBV10-3	.	TRBJ2-7	TGTGCCATCAGTGACAGCGCCTACGAGCAGTACTTC	CAISDSAYEQYF
.	TRBV9	TRBD1	TRBJ1-3	TGTGCCAGCAGCGCCTCTCGGGACAGGCAACACACCATATATTTT	CASSASRDRQHTIYF
.	TRBV7-2	.	TRBJ2-7	TGTGCCAGCAGCTTATTCCGTGGGGGCACCTACGAGCAGTACTTC	CASSLFRGGTYEQYF
.	TRBV7-2	.	TRBJ1-1	TGTGCCAGCAGCCCCCCCCCACACACTGAAGCTTTCTTT	CASSPPPHTEAFF
.	TRBV7-8	.	TRBJ1-1	TGTGCCAGCAGCTTAGCGGGGGGCCGGGCGGCGGCTTTCTTT	CASSLAGGRAAAFF
.	TRBV5-4	.	TRBJ2-7	TGTGCCAGCAGCGTCCCCCGCTCCTACGAGCAGTACTTC	CASSVPRSYEQYF
.	TRBV5-1	.	TRBJ2-7	TGCGCCAGCAGCTCACTAGAGAAGCAGTACTTC	CASSSLEKQYF
.	TRBV9	.	TRBJ1-2	TGTGCCAGCAGCGACAGTCACATTTATGGCTACACCTTC	CASSDSHIYGYTF
once	TRBV7-9	.	TRBJ2-1	TGTGCCAGCAGCTTGAGGGGCGGACCCTCCTACAATGAGCAGTTCTTC	CASSLRGGPSYNEQFF
few	TRBV7-2	.	TRBJ2-5	TGTGCCAGCAGCTTAGGGGGGGCATCACAAGAGACCCAGTACTTC	CASSLGGASQETQYF
.	TRBV27	TRBD1	TRBJ1-6	TGTGCCAGCAGTCCGTTGGACAGGGCGAATTCACCCCTCCACTTT	CASSPLDRANSPLHF
.	TRBV2	TRBD2	TRBJ2-1	TGTGCCAGCAGTGAAGCGCTAGCGGGAGGGGCCAATGAGCAGTTCTTC	CASSEALAGGANEQFF
.	TRBV29-1	.	TRBJ2-1	TGCAGCGTGTCCAGGGCCTACAATGAGCAGTTCTTC	CSVSRAYNEQFF
.	TRBV5-5	TRBD1	TRBJ1-1	TGTGCCAGCAGCGGGGACAGGGCAAAAGCTTTCTTT	CASSGDRAKAFF
.	TRBV28	.	TRBJ1-1	TGTGCCAGCAGCCCCACGCCTGTCACTGAAGCTTTCTTT	CASSPTPVTEAFF
.	TRBV7-5	.	TRBJ1-1	TGTGTCAGAAGCTCTGGTCGGGTAACTGAAGCTTTCTTT	CVRSSGRVTEAFF
.	TRBV7-8	.	TRBJ2-2	TGTGCCAGCAGCTTAGAGCAGAACACCGGGGAGCTGTTTTTT	CASSLEQNTGELFF
.	TRBV30	.	TRBJ2-1	TGTGCCTGGAGTGTCGACTGGGGTTCCTACAATGAGCAGTTCTTC	CAWSVDWGSYNEQFF
.	TRBV19	TRBD2	TRBJ2-1	TGTGCCAGTAGTGGACTAGCGGGAGGCTCCTACAATGAGCAGTTCTTC	CASSGLAGGSYNEQFF
.	TRBV30	.	TRBJ1-2	TGTGCCTGGAGTGTGGGGTTCGCGAGGGTCTATGGCTACACCTTC	CAWSVGFARVYGYTF
.	TRBV13	TRBD2	TRBJ2-7	TGTGCCAGCAGCCCTATTGCTAGCGGGAGCGCGGGCGAGCAGTACTTC	CASSPIASGSAGEQYF
.	TRBV9	.	TRBJ2-1	TGTGCCAGCAGCGTAGGCTCGGTTCACAATGAGCAGTTCTTC	CASSVGSVHNEQFF
.	TRBV28	.	TRBJ1-1	TGTGCCAGCAGTTTTAATCCCCAATCGGGGAAAACTGAAGCTTTCTTT	CASSFNPQSGKTEAFF
.	TRBV10-1	TRBD2	TRBJ2-5	TGCGCCAGCAGTGACCCTGGACTAGGGGAAGAGACCCAGTACTTC	CASSDPGLGEETQYF
.	TRBV5-4	.	TRBJ1-2	TGTGCCAGCAGGCCGGTTGCCGGGGGCTACACCTTC	CASRPVAGGYTF
.	TRBV4-1	.	TRBJ2-5	TGCGCCAGCAGCCAAGATATTAATGTGGGAGAGACCCAGTACTTC	CASSQDINVGETQYF
.	TRBV2	.	TRBJ2-1	TGTGCCAGCAGCCCTGACAGCACCTACAATGAGCAGTTCTTC	CASSPDSTYNEQFF
.	TRBV19	.	TRBJ1-2	TGTCCCTGTAAGGATGGCTACACCTTC	CPCKDGYTF
.	TRBV18	.	TRBJ1-2	TGTGCCAGCTCACCTCTATCAGACCGGGCTTCGACGGGGGGCTACACCTTC	CASSPLSDRASTGGYTF
.	TRBV7-6	.	TRBJ1-1	TGTGCCAGCAGCTTAGGGAGGGCCACTGAAGCTTTCTTT	CASSLGRATEAFF
.	TRBV9	.	TRBJ2-5	TGTGCCAGCAGCGTCTCCGGACAAGAGACCCAGTACTTC	CASSVSGQETQYF
.	TRBV30	.	TRBJ1-4	TGTGCCTGGAGTAAAGGGTTATCTTTGGAAAAACTGTTTTTT	CAWSKGLSLEKLFF